Below are 20 T cell receptor beta chains sequenced from a single sample in a study of T cell responses to AZD1222 COVID-19 vaccine. The data were produced by immunoSEQ multiplex PCR, yet TCRdb's version contains in-frame clones alone and is incomplete. The sample has some 50,000 clones; 79% are singletons. The material was peripheral blood, obtained on day 0 of MenACWY control vaccination. These receptors were collected from an adult in good health.

The chain carries TRBV5-6 and TRBJ2-3; D is unclear. The CDR3 covers 14 residues. Per germline, CDR1 SGHDT and CDR2 YYEEEE. V was pared by 0 bases and J by 0 bases, with 5 bases between. For the CDR3, the DNA is TGTGCCAGCAGCTTGGGGGGAAGCACAGATACGCAGTATTTT. Its translation: CASSLGGSTDTQYF.

The genes are TRBV11-2 and TRBJ2-1; the match to TRBD2 covers 10 bases. The CDR3 is 13 amino acids. Losses at the gene ends were 5 bases for V and 9 bases for J; bases not matched to a gene: 4. CDR1 is SGHAT, CDR2 FQNNGV, per germline. CDR3 bases: TGTGCCAGCAGCCTAGCGGGAGTTGGTGAGCAGTTCTTC. It yields the protein CASSLAGVGEQFF.

The CDR3: CASSLQRGGTDTQYF. CDR3 nucleotide sequence: TGCGCCAGCAGCTTACAGCGGGGGGGAACAGATACGCAGTATTTT. The chain has TRBV5-1 and TRBJ2-3; 10 bases are shared with TRBD2. The germline CDR1 and CDR2 sequences are SGHRS and YFSETQ. Trimming took 2 bases from V and 3 from J; bases not matched to a gene: 3. The CDR3 contains 15 residues.

The CDR3 nucleotides read TGCGCCAGCAGGGGAAACGGTGCCGCCTACGAGCAGTACTTC. Its translation: CASRGNGAAYEQYF. The rearrangement joins TRBV5-1 to TRBJ2-7; D not certain. Looked up from germline, CDR1 is SGHRS and CDR2 is YFSETQ. This CDR3 spans 14 amino acids. Deletions cut 5 bases from V and 2 bases from J, with 14 bases between.

The chain links TRBV6-6 to TRBJ1-2, with D possibly matching TRBD1 (5 bases). CDR1 is MNHNY, CDR2 SVGAGI, per germline (reference sequence). The CDR3 totals 14 residues. The germline V and J ends were trimmed by 6 bases and 3 bases, with 14 bases remaining between them. CDR3 region: CASREGGEYYGYTF. CDR3 DNA sequence: TGTGCCAGCAGAGAGGGAGGGGAATACTATGGCTACACCTTC.

The chain links TRBV5-8 to TRBJ1-2, with D perhaps matching TRBD1 (5 bases). Trimming left V 2 bases short and J 0 bases short, with 11 bases between. The CDR3 totals 15 residues. Germline lookup yields CDR1 SGHTS and CDR2 YDEGEE. The CDR3 is CASSLGTDSNYGYTF. CDR3 coding DNA: TGTGCCAGCAGCTTAGGGACGGATTCTAACTATGGCTACACCTTC.

This clone was detected only once. This rearrangement joins TRBV7-6 to TRBJ1-1; D call uncertain. V was shortened by 2 bases and J by 0 bases, with 4 bases between the two germline ends. The CDR3 length is 13 residues. Germline lookup yields CDR1 SGHVS and CDR2 FNYEAQ. The CDR3 bases are TGTGCCAGCAGCTTACATGTGAACACTGAAGCTTTCTTT. Protein product: CASSLHVNTEAFF.

On this clone: Sequence at one end of the junction differs from germline and may be a read error. The rearrangement uses TRBV7-9 and TRBJ2-2; 8 bases match TRBD2. CDR1 and CDR2 from the germline V gene are SEHNR and FQNEAQ (reference sequence). The length of the CDR3 is 17 residues. CDR3 residues: CPSRPPASGGDTGELFF. CDR3 nucleotides: TGTCCCAGCCGCCCCCCCGCCTCGGGGGGGGACACCGGGGAGCTGTTTTTT.

V gene TRBV24-1 combines with J gene TRBJ2-1; D not certain. Between the trimmed V and J ends, which lost 3 bases and 7 bases, there was a span of 12 bases. Germline values: CDR1 KGHDR, CDR2 SFDVKD. This CDR3 is 14 amino acids long. The CDR3 DNA reads as TGTGCCACCAGTGATCGACTCCTCCCTAATGAGCAGTTCTTC. It yields the protein CATSDRLLPNEQFF.

V gene TRBV2 combines with J gene TRBJ2-2, with 10 nucleotides matching TRBD1. CDR3 length equals 15 residues. CDR1 and CDR2 from the germline V gene are SNHLY and FYNNEI. With V trimmed by 6 bases and J by 6 bases, 7 bases remained unmatched. CDR3 residues: CASRAGTGVSGELFF. The CDR3 region has the DNA TGTGCCAGCAGGGCAGGGACAGGGGTCTCCGGGGAGCTGTTTTTT. The full variable domain, its missing parts supplied by reference TRBV2 and TRBJ2-2, is EPEVTQTPSHQVTQMGQEVILRCVPISNHLYFYWYRQILGQKVEFLVSFYNNEISEKSEIFDDQFSVERPDGSNFTLKIRSTKLEDSAMYFCASRAGTGVSGELFFGEGSRLTVL.

The chain uses TRBV11-2 and TRBJ2-5, with 16 nucleotides matching TRBD2. Looked up from germline, CDR1 is SGHAT and CDR2 is FQNNGV. This CDR3 is 17 amino acids long. V trimming: 4 bases; J trimming: 5 bases; junction bases outside the gene matches: 7. CDR3 loop: CASSSDSGLAGGETQYF. The CDR3 DNA reads TGTGCCAGCAGCTCGGACTCGGGACTAGCGGGAGGGGAGACCCAGTACTTC.

This clone was seen more than once but under ten times. DNA of the CDR3: TGTGCCAGCAGACTCTCCGGGACAGGGCCTGGATCGCGTGGCTACACCTTC. Its protein is CASRLSGTGPGSRGYTF. The chain recombines TRBV3-1 (or the pseudogene TRBV3-2) with TRBJ1-2; TRBD1 agrees at 9 bases. J was trimmed by 7 bases and V by 6 bases; bases with no gene match: 18. This CDR3 is 17 amino acids long. The germline gives CDR1 LGHDT, CDR2 YNNKEL (reference sequence).

This clone was recorded only once. The chain joins TRBV9 to TRBJ2-2; TRBD2 matches at 7 bases. The V and J ends lost 0 bases and 1 base, in that order; junction bases with no gene match: 9. CDR3 length: 18 amino acids. The V gene's germline CDR1 is SGDLS and CDR2 YYNGEE. The CDR3 region is CASSVALARLGNTGELFF. DNA for the CDR3: TGTGCCAGCAGCGTAGCACTAGCGAGACTAGGGAACACCGGGGAGCTGTTTTTT.

The gene calls are TRBV19 and TRBJ2-5; D gene ambiguous. CDR3 length: 14 residues. From germline, CDR1 is LNHDA and CDR2 SQIVND (reference sequence). The V end lost 7 bases, the J end lost 0 bases, and 12 bases lay between the germline ends. The CDR3: CASTPEAHQETQYF. DNA for the CDR3: TGTGCCAGTACCCCCGAAGCCCACCAAGAGACCCAGTACTTC.

The chain links TRBV6-5 to TRBJ2-5; maybe TRBD2 (5 bases). The CDR3 spans 14 residues. Germline V gene sequence: CDR1 MNHEY, CDR2 SVGAGI. Trimming stripped 6 bases from V and 3 bases from J, with 14 bases between. The CDR3 nucleotides are TGTGCCAGCAGAAAAACGCGGGTAGAAGAGACCCAGTACTTC. Its protein is CASRKTRVEETQYF.

The V gene is TRBV12-3 or TRBV12-4, the J gene TRBJ2-1; 9 bases fit TRBD1. The CDR3 spans 13 residues. J was trimmed by 10 bases and V by 4 bases; bases with no gene match: 5. The CDR3 loop is CASSYGTGLEQFF. The CDR3 DNA is TGTGCCAGCAGTTACGGGACAGGGTTGGAGCAGTTCTTC.

The genes are TRBV20-1 and TRBJ1-6; D call uncertain. The CDR3 covers 14 residues. CDR1 is DFQATT and CDR2 is SNEGSKA in the germline V gene (reference sequence). The V gene lost 3 bases and the J gene lost 9 bases, with 15 bases spanning the gap. In DNA, the CDR3 is TGCAGTGCTAGTTCCCAGATAAGTGTTTCACCCCTCCACTTT. It is translated as CSASSQISVSPLHF.

V usage is TRBV19 and J usage is TRBJ1-1, with D unclear. Trimming pared 5 bases from V and 4 bases from J, leaving 23 bases between. From germline, CDR1 is LNHDA and CDR2 SQIVND (reference sequence). The CDR3 is 17 amino acids. CDR3 bases: TGTGCCAGTAGTTCGAATTCACGGAAACCTGAGGCCACTGAAGCTTTCTTT. It yields the protein CASSSNSRKPEATEAFF. Variable domain in full (rest from reference TRBV19 and TRBJ1-1): DGGITQSPKYLFRKEGQNVTLSCEQNLNHDAMYWYRQDPGQGLRLIYYSQIVNDFQKGDIAEGYSVSREKKESFPLTVTSAQKNPTAFYLCASSSNSRKPEATEAFFGQGTRLTVV.

The V call is TRBV11-2, the J call TRBJ2-7; D gene ambiguous. The CDR3 has 15 amino acids. CDR1 SGHAT and CDR2 FQNNGV come from the germline V gene. V shed 1 base and J shed 1 base, with 11 bases lying between them. DNA for the CDR3: TGTGCCAGCAGCTTAGTCTCAGATCCTTCCTACGAGCAGTACTTC. It codes for CASSLVSDPSYEQYF.

The rearrangement uses TRBV7-9 and TRBJ2-6; maybe TRBD1 (6 bases). The CDR3 has 15 residues. V was shortened by 5 bases and J by 4 bases, with 12 bases between the two germline ends. CDR1 is SEHNR and CDR2 is FQNEAQ in the germline V gene (reference sequence). The CDR3 spells CASSVQGPGANVLTF. The CDR3 DNA reads TGTGCCAGCAGCGTACAGGGTCCCGGGGCCAACGTCCTGACTTTC.